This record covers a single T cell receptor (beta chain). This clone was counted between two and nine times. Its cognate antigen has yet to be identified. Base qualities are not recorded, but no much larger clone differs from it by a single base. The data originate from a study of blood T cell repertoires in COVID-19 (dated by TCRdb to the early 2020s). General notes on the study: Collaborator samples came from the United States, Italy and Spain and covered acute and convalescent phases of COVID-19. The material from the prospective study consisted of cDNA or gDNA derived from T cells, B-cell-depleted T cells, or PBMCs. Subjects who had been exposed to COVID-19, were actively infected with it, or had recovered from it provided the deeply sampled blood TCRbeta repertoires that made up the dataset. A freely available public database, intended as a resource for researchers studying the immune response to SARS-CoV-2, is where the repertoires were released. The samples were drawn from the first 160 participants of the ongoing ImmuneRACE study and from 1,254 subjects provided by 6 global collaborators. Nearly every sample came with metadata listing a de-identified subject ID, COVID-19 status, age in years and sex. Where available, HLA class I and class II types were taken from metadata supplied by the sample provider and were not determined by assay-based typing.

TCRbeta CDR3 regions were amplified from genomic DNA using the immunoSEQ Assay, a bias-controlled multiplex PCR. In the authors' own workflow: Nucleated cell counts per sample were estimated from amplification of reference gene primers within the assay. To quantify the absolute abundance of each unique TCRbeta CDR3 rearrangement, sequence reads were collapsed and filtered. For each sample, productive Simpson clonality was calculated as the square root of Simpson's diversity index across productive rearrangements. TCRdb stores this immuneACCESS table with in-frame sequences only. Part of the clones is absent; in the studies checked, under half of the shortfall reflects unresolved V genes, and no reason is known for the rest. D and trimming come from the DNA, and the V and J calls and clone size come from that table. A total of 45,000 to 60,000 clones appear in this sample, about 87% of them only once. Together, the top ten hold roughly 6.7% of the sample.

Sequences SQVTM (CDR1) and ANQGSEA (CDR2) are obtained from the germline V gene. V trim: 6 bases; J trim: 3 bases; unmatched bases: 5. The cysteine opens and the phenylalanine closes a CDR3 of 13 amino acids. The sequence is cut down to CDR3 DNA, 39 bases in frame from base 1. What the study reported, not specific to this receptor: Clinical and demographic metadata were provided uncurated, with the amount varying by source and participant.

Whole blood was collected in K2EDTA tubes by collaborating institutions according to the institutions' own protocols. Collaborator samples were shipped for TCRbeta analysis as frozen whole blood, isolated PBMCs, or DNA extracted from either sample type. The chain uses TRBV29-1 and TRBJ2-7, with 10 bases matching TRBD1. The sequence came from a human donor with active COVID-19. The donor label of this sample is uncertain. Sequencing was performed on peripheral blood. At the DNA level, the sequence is TGCAGCGTAGGGACAGGGGACCACTACGAGCAGTACTTC. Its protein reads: CSVGTGDHYEQYF.